This is a list of T cell receptor beta chains from one sample in a study of high-grade serous ovarian cancer treatment subgroups. Data came from immunoSEQ multiplex PCR; TCRdb stores just in-frame clones and leaves some out. The profile shows about 7,800 clones, 60% to 80% of them singletons. The sample was tumor tissue. These receptors came from a human donor with high-grade serous ovarian cancer. Each CDR3 is given without its conserved first and last residue. The order of the fields is V gene, J gene, CDR3 protein.

TRBV19	TRBJ2-5	ASSIDGLGRQETQY
TRBV4-1	-	ASSHPEGGAGGSYEQY
TRBV7-9	TRBJ1-5	ASSTFPDQPQH
TRBV5-1	TRBJ2-1	ASSLQTGISNEQF
TRBV10-2	TRBJ2-7	ASRLDQIHEQY
TRBV6-5	TRBJ2-4	ASSLNPGNIQY
TRBV7-9	TRBJ2-1	ASSSQEGYNEQF
TRBV29-1	TRBJ2-7	SVHRGARNEQY
TRBV5-5	TRBJ1-4	ASRRQLDEKLF
TRBV7-9	TRBJ1-2	ASGTRGYGYT
TRBV9	TRBJ2-7	ASSASGRGTEQY
TRBV28	TRBJ2-2	ASSLIAGVGELF
TRBV5-4	TRBJ1-1	ASSPTGTVNTEAF
TRBV4-1	TRBJ1-6	ASSQKGGTGVSPLH
TRBV5-8	TRBJ2-1	ASSFNQGRNEQF
TRBV7-6	TRBJ1-1	ASSSQGGTEAF
TRBV5-4	TRBJ2-6	ASSKSGSPGANVLT
TRBV4-1	TRBJ1-2	ASSPGQGAPDGYT
TRBV7-2	TRBJ1-3	ASGGQISGNTIY
TRBV6-4	TRBJ2-6	ASRPDSGANVLT
TRBV18	TRBJ2-1	ASSPDFVEDEQF
TRBV19	TRBJ1-4	ASSTRTGTANEKLF
TRBV2	TRBJ2-1	ASSEGVAAYNEQF
TRBV9	TRBJ1-4	ASSVGIPGGKLF
TRBV18	TRBJ2-5	ASSPQETQY
TRBV12-5	TRBJ2-1	ASGGSGINSYNEQF
TRBV11-3	TRBJ2-1	ASSLVYSVNNEQF
TRBV7-9	TRBJ2-1	ASSRSGANEQF
TRBV18	TRBJ2-7	ASSPNVASFTYEQY
TRBV4-1	TRBJ1-1	ASSHIGRQNTEAF
TRBV27	TRBJ2-2	ASSLSGRGLGAVGELF
TRBV11-2	-	ASSLVPSGGNYEQY
TRBV5-1	TRBJ2-1	ASSSGGPDNEQF
TRBV19	TRBJ1-5	ASAWGGYSNQPQH
TRBV2	TRBJ1-4	ASSVPGQGYEKLF
TRBV15	TRBJ1-3	ATSAGSGNTIY
TRBV6-1	TRBJ2-1	ASSGVEAHEQF
TRBV7-2	TRBJ2-2	ASRYGLAGGPNTGELF
TRBV6-5	TRBJ1-2	ASSYAAGRIGYT
TRBV4-2	-	ASSQGWGGDEQY
TRBV5-4	-	ASSNLGSWGYEQY
TRBV7-9	TRBJ2-2	ASSAPGQGLTGELF
TRBV4-3	TRBJ1-4	ASSQTQGVEKLF
TRBV6-4	TRBJ2-1	ASSDQFGAWEQF
TRBV7-2	TRBJ1-2	ASSTAPGGRGLNYGYT
TRBV19	TRBJ2-7	ASSIRGARSSSYEQY
TRBV28	TRBJ1-1	ASSFGGSLNTEAF
TRBV18	TRBJ2-4	ASSPGTEDIQY
TRBV20-1	TRBJ2-4	SARDRDIQY